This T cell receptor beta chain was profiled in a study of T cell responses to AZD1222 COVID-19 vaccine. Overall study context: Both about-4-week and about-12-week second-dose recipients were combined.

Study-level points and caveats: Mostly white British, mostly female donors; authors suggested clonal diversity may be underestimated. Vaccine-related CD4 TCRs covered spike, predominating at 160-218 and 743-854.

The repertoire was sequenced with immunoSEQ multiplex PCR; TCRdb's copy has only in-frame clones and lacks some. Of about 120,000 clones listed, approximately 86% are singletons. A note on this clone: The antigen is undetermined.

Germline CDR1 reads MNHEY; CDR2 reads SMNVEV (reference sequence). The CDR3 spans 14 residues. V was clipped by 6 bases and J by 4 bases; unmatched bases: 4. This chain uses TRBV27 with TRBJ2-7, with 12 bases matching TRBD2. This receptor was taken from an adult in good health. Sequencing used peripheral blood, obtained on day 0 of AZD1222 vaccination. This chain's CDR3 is CASSRTSGTYEQYF. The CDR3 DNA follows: TGTGCCAGCAGCCGGACTAGCGGGACATACGAGCAGTACTTC.